The source of this TCR beta chain is a study of Graves' ophthalmopathy and Graves' hyperthyroidism. The authors amplified TCR beta CDR3 regions, and they did so from RNA transcripts for repertoire sequencing. In the first round, RT-PCR was carried out with HTBI primers, and a multiplex PCR formed the second round. TCRdb reprocessed the multiplex PCR reads via MiXCR and lists one record per CDR3 protein. The sample has about 740,000 distinct CDR3 sequences, roughly two fifths seen once. This clonotype was detected many times. Between the trimmed V and J ends, which lost 4 bases and 0 bases, there was a span of 10 bases. This CDR3 has 16 amino acids. The V gene's germline CDR1 is SGHTA and CDR2 FQGTGA. Uncontrolled infections, pregnancy, lactation or other autoimmune diseases led to patient exclusion.

This receptor was taken from an adult man with Graves' ophthalmopathy. Sequencing was done on a sample of peripheral blood. The V call is TRBV7-3, the J call TRBJ2-6; unclear D gene. This chain's CDR3 is CASSSPSYSGANVLTF. In nucleotides, the CDR3 is TGTGCCAGCAGCTCTCCGAGCTACTCTGGGGCCAACGTCCTGACTTTC.